Listed here are 27 T cell receptor beta chains from one sample, sequenced in a study of blood T cell repertoires in COVID-19. Only in-frame clones appear in the TCRdb table, and some are missing; sequencing was by immunoSEQ multiplex PCR. The sample has 88,000 or so clones; roughly 90% are singletons. The sample was PBMCs or T cells enriched from blood (not recorded which). The receptors were gathered from a woman aged 45 to 65 with acute COVID-19.

Only a few counts were recorded for this clone. The chain combines TRBV2 with TRBJ2-7; TRBD2 matches 9 bases. The germline gives CDR1 SNHLY, CDR2 FYNNEI. This CDR3 has 18 amino acids. Unmatched junction bases numbered 14, after V lost 3 bases and J lost 2 bases. CDR3: CASSEGASGTLEPYEQYF. The DNA for the CDR3 is TGTGCCAGCAGTGAGGGGGCTAGCGGGACTTTGGAACCCTACGAGCAGTACTTC.

This chain uses TRBV6-5 with TRBJ1-2; possible D gene TRBD1, 6 bases. The V end was cut by 5 bases, the J end by 4 bases, with 14 bases between. This CDR3 region has 14 residues. In germline, CDR1 is MNHEY, CDR2 SVGAGI. This CDR3 is CASSNGQTTYGYTF. CDR3 nucleotide sequence: TGTGCCAGCAGTAACGGACAGACGACCTATGGCTACACCTTC.

The chain links TRBV6-2 or TRBV6-3 to TRBJ1-1, with D possibly being TRBD1 (6 bases). The germline V and J ends were trimmed by 0 bases and 6 bases, with 14 bases remaining between them. This CDR3 has 15 residues. Germline V CDR1 and CDR2: MNHEY, SVGEGT. CDR3 loop: CASSYSAGALSEAFF. In DNA form, the CDR3 reads TGTGCCAGCAGTTACTCGGCAGGGGCGCTGTCTGAAGCTTTCTTT.

This clone was seen only a few times. This rearrangement joins TRBV7-3 to TRBJ2-3; 7 nucleotides match TRBD2. The V segment lost 1 base and the J segment 2 bases; nucleotides outside the gene matches: 6. The CDR3 runs to 16 residues. Germline V gene data show CDR1 as SGHTA and CDR2 as FQGTGA. CDR3 loop: CASSLIGLGPTDTQYF. Here the CDR3 DNA reads TGTGCCAGCAGCTTAATCGGACTAGGTCCCACAGATACGCAGTATTTT.

The CDR3 DNA is TGTGCCTGGAGAGGACTAGCGGGGAGCTCCTACAATGAGCAGTTCTTC. It specifies CAWRGLAGSSYNEQFF. The chain carries TRBV30 and TRBJ2-1; 12 bases are a match to TRBD2. The CDR3 is 16 residues long. Trimming cost V 3 bases and J 0 bases; bases outside gene matches: 3. Germline V CDR1 and CDR2: GTSNPN, SVGIG (reference sequence).

This clone was recorded once. The chain combines TRBV12-3 or TRBV12-4 with TRBJ2-4; a weak D match, TRBD2 (6 bases). With 1 base removed from V and 14 bases from J, the gap between germline ends came to 12 bases. This CDR3 is built from 12 residues. CDR3 region: CASSLDAGPKYF. The DNA for the CDR3 is TGTGCCAGCAGTTTAGACGCGGGACCAAAGTACTTC.

This clone was seen once. The chain uses TRBV27 and TRBJ2-7, with D possibly being TRBD2 (5 bases). Trimming took off 8 bases at V and 0 bases at J, with 14 bases between the two ends. CDR1 MNHEY and CDR2 SMNVEV come from the germline V gene (reference sequence). This CDR3 region has 14 residues. The CDR3 here is CASPRGSFSYEQYF. The CDR3 DNA reads as TGTGCCAGCCCCCGGGGTAGTTTCTCCTACGAGCAGTACTTC.

The rearrangement joins TRBV7-9 to TRBJ1-4, with D perhaps matching TRBD1 (6 bases). CDR3 size: 14 residues. Looked up from germline, CDR1 is SEHNR and CDR2 is FQNEAQ (reference sequence). The V and J ends lost 6 bases and 6 bases respectively, with 14 bases between them. Here the CDR3 reads CASRTTGSDEKLFF. In nucleotides, the CDR3 is TGTGCCAGCAGGACAACAGGGTCGGATGAAAAACTGTTTTTT.

This chain joins TRBV5-1 and TRBJ2-1, with TRBD2 as a possible D gene (6 bases). V lost 4 bases and J 5 bases, leaving 22 bases between the germline ends. Germline CDR1 and CDR2: SGHRS and YFSETQ. The CDR3 totals 17 residues. CDR3 in amino acids: CASSPRDFGTGNNEQFF. The CDR3 DNA reads TGCGCCAGCAGCCCCAGGGACTTTGGTACGGGGAACAATGAGCAGTTCTTC.

As DNA, the CDR3 is TGCAGCGTTGGAGGGACAGGGGTGAGTGAGCAGTTCTTC. This codes for CSVGGTGVSEQFF. V gene TRBV29-1 combines with J gene TRBJ2-1; 10 nucleotides line up with TRBD1. Germline lookup yields CDR1 SQVTM and CDR2 ANQGSEA. This CDR3 region has 13 residues. Trimming cost V 4 bases and J 9 bases; bases outside gene matches: 6.

The chain links TRBV27 to TRBJ1-4; 8 nucleotides line up with TRBD1. V dropped 6 bases and J dropped 1; count of bases not matched to a gene: 10. CDR3 size: 17 residues. Germline loops: CDR1 MNHEY, CDR2 SMNVEV (reference sequence). The CDR3 coding sequence is TGTGCCAGCAGGGGGGGGGACAGGCGAGGAACTAATGAAAAACTGTTTTTT. Translation gives CASRGGDRRGTNEKLFF.

This chain connects TRBV7-6 to TRBJ1-1; D not certain. Germline CDR1 SGHVS, CDR2 FNYEAQ. The CDR3 runs 13 residues. V lost 5 bases, J lost 6 bases, and 13 bases lay in between. The CDR3 DNA sequence: TGTGCCAGCAGCCCCGGGAACTTCGCTGAAGCTTTCTTT. This translates into CASSPGNFAEAFF.

This clone was seen just once. The chain couples TRBV7-2 to TRBJ1-1, with D unclear. This CDR3 comprises 14 residues. Trimming removed 2 bases at V and 1 base at J, with 8 bases between. Germline V gene data show CDR1 as SGHTA and CDR2 as FQGNSA. The CDR3 DNA reads as TGTGCCAGCAGCTTATATGTTCCGAACACTGAAGCTTTCTTT. Translated: CASSLYVPNTEAFF.

The rearrangement uses TRBV3-1 (or the pseudogene TRBV3-2) and TRBJ1-2; a weak D match, TRBD1 (6 bases). The CDR3 contains 16 residues. CDR1 and CDR2 from the germline V gene are LGHDT and YNNKEL (reference sequence). The V end was cut by 3 bases, the J end by 5 bases, with 19 bases between. The CDR3 loop is CASSHAWGGPRYGYTF. For the CDR3, the DNA is TGTGCCAGCAGCCATGCATGGGGGGGGCCTAGGTATGGCTACACCTTC.

The chain joins TRBV11-2 to TRBJ2-3; D possibly corresponds to TRBD2 (6 bases). The CDR3 covers 15 residues. V lost 6 bases, J lost 0 bases, and 13 bases lay in between. The V gene's germline CDR1 is SGHAT and CDR2 FQNNGV. CDR3 loop: CASRQPGVSTDTQYF. The CDR3 region has the DNA TGTGCCAGCAGACAGCCGGGAGTTAGCACAGATACGCAGTATTTT.

The rearrangement uses TRBV27 and TRBJ1-4; D may be TRBD1 (6 bases). This CDR3 comprises 14 residues. Per the germline V gene, CDR1 is MNHEY and CDR2 is SMNVEV (reference sequence). The V gene lost 2 bases and the J gene lost 6 bases, with 10 bases spanning the gap. CDR3 sequence: CASSLMGADEKLFF. CDR3 sequence (DNA): TGTGCCAGCAGTTTAATGGGGGCTGATGAAAAACTGTTTTTT.

This chain connects TRBV11-2 to TRBJ2-1; 8 nucleotides agree with TRBD2. The CDR3 runs 15 residues. In germline, CDR1 is SGHAT, CDR2 FQNNGV. The V segment lost 6 bases and the J segment 9 bases; nucleotides outside the gene matches: 13. The DNA for the CDR3 is TGTGCCAGCAGGTCAATCACCGGGACTAGAAGTGAGCAGTTCTTC. It encodes CASRSITGTRSEQFF.

The genes are TRBV21-1 and TRBJ2-7; the DNA was not compared with TRBD2, the D call given in the table. TRBV21-1 is tagged as a pseudogene. The CDR3 runs to 13 residues. The CDR3 DNA reads TGTGCCAGCAAGGGGGGACTAGTCTACGAGCAGTACTTC. Protein: CASKGGLVYEQYF.

The chain's CDR3 is CASSPTGQGKTEAFF. Here the CDR3 DNA reads TGTGCCAGTAGCCCGACCGGACAGGGTAAGACTGAAGCTTTCTTT. The chain combines TRBV19 with TRBJ1-1; 8 bases are shared with TRBD1. This CDR3 is 15 amino acids long. J gave up 5 bases and V 6 bases, and 11 bases lay outside the gene matches. The germline gives CDR1 LNHDA, CDR2 SQIVND (reference sequence).

The chain combines TRBV7-9 with TRBJ2-2; 10 bases agree with TRBD1. This CDR3 is 16 amino acids long. V gave up 5 bases and J gave up 7 bases; unmatched junction bases: 10. CDR1 is SEHNR, CDR2 FQNEAQ, per germline (reference sequence). The CDR3 here is CASSPGTGERSGELFF. CDR3 DNA: TGTGCCAGCAGCCCAGGGACAGGGGAGCGAAGCGGGGAGCTGTTTTTT.

This chain links TRBV18 with TRBJ2-7; TRBD1 agrees at 7 bases. Looked up from germline, CDR1 is KGHSH and CDR2 is LQKENI. The V and J ends lost 3 bases and 0 bases, in that order; junction bases with no gene match: 2. The CDR3 has 14 residues. CDR3 sequence (DNA): TGTGCCAGCTCACCTGGACAGGACTCCTACGAGCAGTACTTC. Translating gives CASSPGQDSYEQYF.

This clone has more than one count but fewer than ten. The V call is TRBV7-2, the J call TRBJ1-5; D uncertain. Trimming left V 1 base short and J 3 bases short, with 10 bases between. This CDR3 comprises 15 residues. CDR1 is SGHTA and CDR2 is FQGNSA in the germline V gene. The CDR3 nucleotides read TGTGCCAGCAGCTTAGACGCAGGTAACAATCAGCCCCAGCATTTT. Amino acids: CASSLDAGNNQPQHF.

The genes are TRBV30 and TRBJ2-7; D possibly corresponds to TRBD2 (6 bases). CDR3 length: 14 amino acids. Trimming stripped 5 bases from V and 1 base from J, with 15 bases between. Germline V gene data show CDR1 as GTSNPN and CDR2 as SVGIG (reference sequence). The CDR3 loop is CAWGAGTGSYEQYF. For the CDR3, the DNA is TGTGCCTGGGGGGCCGGGACTGGGTCCTACGAGCAGTACTTC.

This clone was picked up a small number of times. The rearrangement links TRBV5-4 to TRBJ1-6, with TRBD1 as a possible D gene (6 bases). The CDR3 runs to 18 residues. CDR1 and CDR2 (germline): SGHNT, YYREEE (reference sequence). V gave up 3 bases and J gave up 2 bases, with 18 bases separating them. The DNA of the CDR3 is TGTGCCAGCAGCTACGGTATGGGGGCGAGGACCTATAATTCACCCCTCCACTTT. Translation gives CASSYGMGARTYNSPLHF.

The V call is TRBV5-5, the J call TRBJ1-5; 8 positions match TRBD1. Germline V gene data show CDR1 as SGHKS and CDR2 as YYEKEE (reference sequence). CDR3 length: 15 residues. With 0 bases clipped from V and 6 bases from J, the junction kept 5 bases outside the gene matches. The CDR3 reads CASSLEDREFQPQHF. As DNA, the CDR3 is TGTGCCAGCAGCTTGGAGGACAGGGAATTTCAGCCCCAGCATTTT.

The chain combines TRBV4-3 with TRBJ1-2; D perhaps matches TRBD1 (5 bases). V was shortened by 1 base and J by 5 bases, with 17 bases between the two germline ends. This CDR3 comprises 16 residues. The germline gives CDR1 LGHNA, CDR2 YSLEER. This chain's CDR3 is CASSQVGEGSVYGYTF. As DNA, the CDR3 is TGCGCCAGCAGCCAAGTGGGGGAGGGGAGCGTATATGGCTACACCTTC.

A few counts support this clone. The gene calls are TRBV5-6 and TRBJ2-1, with 9 bases that match TRBD2. V lost 0 bases, J lost 8 bases, and 15 bases stayed unmatched. The germline V gene encodes CDR1 SGHDT and CDR2 YYEEEE. The CDR3 runs to 18 residues. CDR3 region: CASSLGLAGNQRVDEQFF. As DNA, the CDR3 is TGTGCCAGCAGCTTGGGGCTAGCGGGAAACCAAAGGGTCGATGAGCAGTTCTTC. The full variable domain, with the rest looked up from reference TRBV5-6 and TRBJ2-1, is DAGVTQSPTHLIKTRGQQVTLRCSPKSGHDTVSWYQQALGQGPQFIFQYYEEEERQRGNFPDRFSGHQFPNYSSELNVNALLLGDSALYLCASSLGLAGNQRVDEQFFGPGTRLTVL.